This passage covers 26 T cell receptor beta chains from one sample sequenced in a study of cytomegalovirus exposure and HLA in healthy donors. The PCR had 60 Vbeta and 13 Jbeta primers. Repertoires were generated with immunoSEQ multiplex PCR, while TCRdb's copy carries only in-frame clones and drops some. The table records roughly 250,000 clones, 80% of them present only once. Sample: PBMCs. The receptor source for this set is a girl aged 2-10 years in good health and CMV-seronegative.

The rearrangement uses TRBV5-1 and TRBJ1-6; D remains unclear. Looked up from germline, CDR1 is SGHRS and CDR2 is YFSETQ. The V end was cut by 0 bases, the J end by 6 bases, with 7 bases between. The length of the CDR3 is 14 residues. CDR3: CASSLVGGNSPLHF. CDR3 coding DNA: TGCGCCAGCAGCTTGGTCGGAGGTAATTCACCCCTCCACTTT.

As for this clone: Other DNA sequences in this sample translate to the same CDR3. The CDR3 sequence: CASSLGTGRTGELFF. The CDR3, as DNA: TGTGCCAGCAGCTTAGGGACAGGGAGAACCGGGGAGCTGTTTTTT. The gene calls are TRBV7-9 and TRBJ2-2; 8 bases are a match to TRBD1. V dropped 1 base and J dropped 5; count of bases not matched to a gene: 3. Germline V gene data show CDR1 as SEHNR and CDR2 as FQNEAQ (reference sequence). The CDR3 totals 15 residues. The full variable domain, with the rest looked up from reference TRBV7-9 and TRBJ2-2, is DTGVSQNPRHKITKRGQNVTFRCDPISEHNRLYWYRQTLGQGPEFLTYFQNEAQLEKSRLLSDRFSAERPKGSFSTLEIQRTEQGDSAMYLCASSLGTGRTGELFFGEGSRLTVL.

This sequence joins TRBV6-6 and TRBJ1-1; 7 bases are shared with TRBD1. Germline-derived CDR1 and CDR2 are MNHNY and SVGAGI (reference sequence). CDR3 length: 14 amino acids. V gave up 6 bases and J gave up 5 bases; unmatched junction bases: 9. The CDR3 is CASRAGGSGTEAFF. The CDR3 coding sequence is TGTGCCAGCAGAGCAGGGGGGAGTGGGACTGAAGCTTTCTTT.

The V and J genes are TRBV4-1 and TRBJ1-2; D not resolved. The V end was cut by 1 base, the J end by 6 bases, with 12 bases between. This CDR3 contains 14 residues. Per the germline V gene, CDR1 is MGHRA and CDR2 is YSYEKL. CDR3 nucleotides: TGCGCCAGCAGCCAAGTTTACAGCTTTAATGGCTACACCTTC. Its protein product is CASSQVYSFNGYTF.

The V call is TRBV15, the J call TRBJ2-1, with TRBD1 matching 8 bases. With V trimmed by 4 bases and J by 4 bases, 3 bases remained unmatched. Germline CDR1 and CDR2: LNHNV and YYDKDF (reference sequence). There are 14 residues in the CDR3. The CDR3 region has the DNA TGTGCCACCAGCATCGGACAGGGATACAATGAGCAGTTCTTC. Translated, it gives CATSIGQGYNEQFF.

This chain joins TRBV30 and TRBJ1-5, with a tentative D call TRBD1 (6 bases). The V and J ends lost 5 bases and 11 bases respectively, with 13 bases between them. Germline lookup yields CDR1 GTSNPN and CDR2 SVGIG (reference sequence). The CDR3 has 11 residues. As DNA, the CDR3 is TGTGCCTGGGGGGAGGGGGGGGCCCAGCATTTT. Translated, it gives CAWGEGGAQHF.

The rearrangement joins TRBV25-1 to TRBJ1-6; D might be TRBD1 (5 bases). Germline V lookup: CDR1 MGHDK, CDR2 SYGVNS. V lost 10 bases, J lost 8 bases, and 21 bases lay in between. This CDR3 is 15 amino acids long. CDR3 amino acids: CATKRMGPGDSPLHF. CDR3 nucleotides: TGTGCCACCAAGAGGATGGGGCCGGGAGATTCACCCCTCCACTTT.

Turning to this clone: A junction end diverges from the germline sequence, so it may reflect a read error. The V gene is TRBV7-9, the J gene TRBJ1-2; D is possibly TRBD1 (5 bases). Germline V gene data show CDR1 as SEHNR and CDR2 as FQNEAQ (reference sequence). The CDR3 contains 17 residues. CDR3: CSSSPGQGPATNYGYTF. The CDR3 DNA is TGTTCCAGCAGCCCCGGTCAGGGCCCAGCTACTAACTATGGCTACACCTTC.

The V call is TRBV30, the J call TRBJ2-7, with a tentative D call TRBD1 (6 bases). Trimming stripped 3 bases from V and 3 bases from J, with 9 bases between. Germline lookup yields CDR1 GTSNPN and CDR2 SVGIG (reference sequence). The CDR3 has 12 residues. The CDR3: CAWRGARYEQYF. DNA of the CDR3: TGTGCCTGGAGGGGGGCGCGCTACGAGCAGTACTTC.

V gene TRBV6-1 combines with J gene TRBJ2-7, with TRBD2 as a possible D gene (5 bases). Trimming stripped 6 bases from V and 5 bases from J, with 20 bases between. The CDR3 consists of 15 residues. Germline V gene data show CDR1 as MNHNS and CDR2 as SASEGT. The CDR3: CASRVGVSSRDEQYF. In DNA form, the CDR3 reads TGTGCCAGCAGGGTTGGCGTTAGTTCGAGGGACGAGCAGTACTTC.

The V call is TRBV5-1, the J call TRBJ1-2, with a weak D call TRBD1 (5 bases). CDR1 and CDR2 (germline): SGHRS, YFSETQ. CDR3 length: 14 residues. The V end lost 0 bases, the J end lost 2 bases, and 8 bases lay between the germline ends. The CDR3, as DNA: TGCGCCAGCAGCTTGGCCCCAGGGAACTATGGCTACACCTTC. Its translation is CASSLAPGNYGYTF.

The chain has TRBV15 and TRBJ2-3; possible D gene TRBD2, 5 bases. The CDR3 consists of 15 residues. CDR1 is LNHNV, CDR2 YYDKDF, per germline (reference sequence). Trimming stripped 5 bases from V and 2 bases from J, with 14 bases between. The CDR3 sequence is CATSPRTFLTDTQYF. CDR3 coding DNA: TGTGCCACCAGCCCCAGGACTTTCCTCACAGATACGCAGTATTTT.

V is TRBV29-1 and J is TRBJ2-1, with D hard to call. The CDR3 is made up of 14 amino acids. V lost 6 bases and J 5 bases, leaving 17 bases between the germline ends. CDR1 and CDR2 from the germline V gene are SQVTM and ANQGSEA. The CDR3 coding sequence is TGCAGCGTGGATCCAGGTAGTCGAAACAATGAGCAGTTCTTC. Translated, it gives CSVDPGSRNNEQFF.

This clone appeared a few times. V usage is TRBV28 and J usage is TRBJ2-1, with TRBD2 matching 7 bases. V lost 2 bases and J lost 4; bases outside the gene matches: 5. CDR3 length: 15 residues. Per germline, CDR1 MDHEN and CDR2 SYDVKM. This CDR3 is CASSLGDYKYNEQFF. CDR3 coding DNA: TGTGCCAGCAGTTTAGGGGACTACAAATACAATGAGCAGTTCTTC. The full variable domain, in which reference TRBV28 and TRBJ2-1 provide the parts outside the CDR3, is DVKVTQSSRYLVKRTGEKVFLECVQDMDHENMFWYRQDPGLGLRLIYFSYDVKMKEKGDIPEGYSVSREKKERFSLILESASTNQTSMYLCASSLGDYKYNEQFFGPGTRLTVL.

The V call is TRBV29-1, the J call TRBJ2-5; D remains unclear. Deletions cut 5 bases from V and 5 bases from J, with 15 bases between. The CDR3 totals 13 residues. In germline, CDR1 is SQVTM, CDR2 ANQGSEA. CDR3 DNA sequence: TGCAGCGTTTTGAGCCTCCAGGTTGAGACCCAGTACTTC. It codes for CSVLSLQVETQYF.

The genes are TRBV10-1 and TRBJ1-4; perhaps TRBD1 as D (5 bases). Germline-derived CDR1 and CDR2 are WNHNN and SYGVQD (reference sequence). CDR3 length equals 14 residues. Trimming cost V 4 bases and J 6 bases, with 12 bases left between them. The CDR3 spells CASSAGGMDEKLFF. The CDR3 region has the DNA TGCGCCAGCAGTGCCGGGGGTATGGATGAAAAACTGTTTTTT.

The chain is built from TRBV4-1 and TRBJ2-1, with 7 bases matching TRBD2. The CDR3 contains 16 residues. Germline CDR1 MGHRA, CDR2 YSYEKL. The trim removed 0 bases at V and 6 bases at J, leaving 8 bases unmatched. The CDR3 sequence: CASSQDFYGGGNEQFF. CDR3 sequence (DNA): TGCGCCAGCAGCCAAGATTTTTATGGCGGGGGCAATGAGCAGTTCTTC.

The V call is TRBV27, the J call TRBJ1-1, with TRBD1 as a possible D gene (5 bases). CDR1 and CDR2 from the germline V gene are MNHEY and SMNVEV (reference sequence). Deletions cut 10 bases from V and 0 bases from J, with 18 bases between. The CDR3 contains 15 residues. The CDR3 DNA follows: TGTGCCACCTCCCATCAATCGGGGGTGAACACTGAAGCTTTCTTT. This sequence encodes CATSHQSGVNTEAFF.

In its sample, this clone was seen once. V is TRBV18 and J is TRBJ1-1; TRBD1 matches 7 bases. Trimming removed 3 bases from V and 0 bases from J; junction bases left unmatched: 16. From germline, CDR1 is KGHSH and CDR2 LQKENI. CDR3 length: 19 residues. CDR3 amino acids: CASSPLYQDRTFMNTEAFF. The DNA of the CDR3 is TGTGCCAGCTCACCGCTCTATCAGGACAGGACGTTCATGAACACTGAAGCTTTCTTT.

V usage is TRBV7-2 and J usage is TRBJ1-6; tentatively, D is TRBD1 (5 bases). Germline CDR1 reads SGHTA; CDR2 reads FQGNSA. V was cut by 1 base and J by 7 bases, with 11 bases left in between. The CDR3 has 15 amino acids. CDR3 sequence: CASSLEGRVNSPLHF. For the CDR3, the DNA is TGTGCCAGCAGCTTAGAGGGCAGGGTCAATTCACCCCTCCACTTT.

The table lists this clone with a count of one. The chain recombines TRBV5-1 with TRBJ2-3; 7 bases line up with TRBD2. V shed 2 bases, J shed 2 bases, and the junction held 2 bases outside the gene matches. This CDR3 spans 14 amino acids. Per the germline V gene, CDR1 is SGHRS and CDR2 is YFSETQ. In DNA form, the CDR3 reads TGCGCCAGCAGCTTCGGGGACTACACAGATACGCAGTATTTT. Translated, it gives CASSFGDYTDTQYF.

Here the CDR3 reads CASSFLRDRGPCSYNSPLHF. Written as DNA, the CDR3 is TGCGCCAGCAGTTTCCTCCGGGACAGGGGGCCCTGCTCCTATAATTCACCCCTCCACTTT. The chain combines TRBV10-1 with TRBJ1-6, with TRBD1 matching over 12 bases. The CDR3 covers 20 residues. The junction had 11 bases not matched to a gene; V was cut back by 5 bases and J by 0 bases. CDR1 WNHNN and CDR2 SYGVQD come from the germline V gene (reference sequence).

This clone was found a few times. The rearrangement uses TRBV9 and TRBJ1-4; D is possibly TRBD1 (6 bases). The length of the CDR3 is 17 residues. The V end was cut by 3 bases, the J end by 0 bases, with 15 bases between. Germline CDR1 and CDR2: SGDLS and YYNGEE. The CDR3 region is CASSATGFSSTNEKLFF. The CDR3 bases are TGTGCCAGCAGCGCGACAGGCTTTTCCTCAACTAATGAAAAACTGTTTTTT.

The V call is TRBV4-1, the J call TRBJ2-7; the D gene is possibly TRBD2 (5 bases). CDR3 length: 14 residues. Germline lookup yields CDR1 MGHRA and CDR2 YSYEKL. The germline V and J ends were trimmed by 2 bases and 3 bases, with 11 bases remaining between them. The CDR3 DNA follows: TGCGCCAGCAGCCAAACACAACGGGACTACGAGCAGTACTTC. Encoded protein: CASSQTQRDYEQYF.

This chain joins TRBV27 and TRBJ2-2, with D maybe TRBD1 (6 bases). The CDR3 covers 14 residues. The V gene lost 6 bases and the J gene lost 2 bases, with 10 bases spanning the gap. CDR1 is MNHEY, CDR2 SMNVEV, per germline (reference sequence). The CDR3 sequence: CASSSGTNTGELFF. In nucleotides, the CDR3 is TGTGCCAGCAGCTCCGGGACAAACACCGGGGAGCTGTTTTTT.

The V and J genes are TRBV19 and TRBJ2-7, with 8 bases fitting TRBD1. V lost 6 bases and J lost 2; bases outside the gene matches: 3. The CDR3 covers 13 residues. CDR1 is LNHDA and CDR2 is SQIVND in the germline V gene (reference sequence). This CDR3 is CASRSQGAYEQYF. DNA for the CDR3: TGTGCCAGTAGATCACAGGGGGCCTACGAGCAGTACTTC.